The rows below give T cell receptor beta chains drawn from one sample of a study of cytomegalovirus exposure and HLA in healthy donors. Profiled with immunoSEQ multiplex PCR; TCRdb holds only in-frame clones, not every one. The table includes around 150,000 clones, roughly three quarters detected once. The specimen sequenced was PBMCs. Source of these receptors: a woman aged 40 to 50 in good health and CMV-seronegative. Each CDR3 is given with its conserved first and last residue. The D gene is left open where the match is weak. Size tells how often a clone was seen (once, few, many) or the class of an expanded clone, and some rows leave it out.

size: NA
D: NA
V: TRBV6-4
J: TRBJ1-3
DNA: TGTGCCCAAAAGGGGAAGTTTGGAAACACCATATATTTT
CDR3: CAQKGKFGNTIYF

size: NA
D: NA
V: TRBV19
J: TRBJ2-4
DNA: TGTGCCAGTAGTCTTTTCAGAGCCAAAAACATTCAGTACTTC
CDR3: CASSLFRAKNIQYF

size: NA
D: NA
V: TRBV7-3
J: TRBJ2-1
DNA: TGTGCCAGCAGCTTAACAGGGTCGGACAGTTACAATGAGCAGTTCTTC
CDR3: CASSLTGSDSYNEQFF

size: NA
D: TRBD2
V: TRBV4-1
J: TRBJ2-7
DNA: TGCGCCAGCAGCCCACAACTAGCGGGGGACTCCTACGAGCAGTACTTC
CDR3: CASSPQLAGDSYEQYF

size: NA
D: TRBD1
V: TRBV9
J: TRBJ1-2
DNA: TGTGCCAGCAGCGTGCAGGGGGACTATGGCTACACCTTC
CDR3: CASSVQGDYGYTF

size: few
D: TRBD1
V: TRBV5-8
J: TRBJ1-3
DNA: TGTGCCAGCAGCACGCGACAGGGCTCTGGAAACACCATATATTTT
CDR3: CASSTRQGSGNTIYF

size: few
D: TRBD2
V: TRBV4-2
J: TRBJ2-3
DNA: TGTGCCAGCAGTCCCGGGACTAGCGGGGGGGCAGATACGCAGTATTTT
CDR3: CASSPGTSGGADTQYF

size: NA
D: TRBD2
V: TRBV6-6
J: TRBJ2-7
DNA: TGTGCCAGCAGTTTCCCACCTCTAGCGGGGGGCATCGAGCAGTACTTC
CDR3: CASSFPPLAGGIEQYF

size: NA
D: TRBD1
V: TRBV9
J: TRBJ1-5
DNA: TGTGCCAGCAGCGCCGGACAGGGTCTAAACCAGCCCCAGCATTTT
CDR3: CASSAGQGLNQPQHF

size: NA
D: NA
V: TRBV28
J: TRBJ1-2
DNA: TGTGCCAGCAGTTTGTCAGGGAATATCTATGGCTACACCTTC
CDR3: CASSLSGNIYGYTF

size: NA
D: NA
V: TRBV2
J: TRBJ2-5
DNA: TGTGCCAGCGGCACAGGCCAAGAGACCCAGTACTTC
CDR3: CASGTGQETQYF

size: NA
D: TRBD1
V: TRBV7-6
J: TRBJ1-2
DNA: TGTGCCAGCAGCCCAAGCCCCCGGGACAGAACCTATGGCTACACCTTC
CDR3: CASSPSPRDRTYGYTF

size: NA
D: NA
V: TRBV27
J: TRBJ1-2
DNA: TGTGCCAGCCCCCGCGGGAAACTCTATGGCTACACCTTC
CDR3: CASPRGKLYGYTF

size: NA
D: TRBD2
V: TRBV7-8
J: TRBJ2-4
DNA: TGTGCCAGCAGCCCAGGACTAGCGGGAGTCTTAAACATTCAGTACTTC
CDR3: CASSPGLAGVLNIQYF

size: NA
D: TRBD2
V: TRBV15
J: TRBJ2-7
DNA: TGTGCCACCAGCCCACAGCCGACTAGCGGGAGATACGAGCAGTACTTC
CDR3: CATSPQPTSGRYEQYF

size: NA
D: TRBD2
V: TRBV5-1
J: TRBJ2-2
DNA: TGCGCCAGCAGCTTAGGGACTAGTGTTTCGGCCGGGGAGCTGTTTTTT
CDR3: CASSLGTSVSAGELFF

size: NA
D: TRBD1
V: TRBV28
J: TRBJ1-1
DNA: TGTGCCAGCAGTTCCTCCGGGACAGGGGTGACTGAAGCTTTCTTT
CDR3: CASSSSGTGVTEAFF

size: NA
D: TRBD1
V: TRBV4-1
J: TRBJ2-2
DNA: TGCGCCAGCAGCAAACCCGGGACAGGAGGACCCGGGGAGCTGTTTTTT
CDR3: CASSKPGTGGPGELFF

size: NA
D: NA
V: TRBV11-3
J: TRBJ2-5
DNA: TGTGCCAGCAGCGGCGGGCCCGGGGAGACCCAGTACTTC
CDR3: CASSGGPGETQYF

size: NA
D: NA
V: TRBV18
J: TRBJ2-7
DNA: TGTGCCAGCTCACCACGGCAGGGGAAGGACGAGCAGTACTTC
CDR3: CASSPRQGKDEQYF

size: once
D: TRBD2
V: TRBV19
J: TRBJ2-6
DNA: TGTGCCAGTAGTATGGGTAGCGGGGGCTATTCGCTCGGGGCCAACGGCCTGACTTTC
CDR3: CASSMGSGGYSLGANGLTF

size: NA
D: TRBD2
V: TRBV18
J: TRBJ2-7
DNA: TGTGCCAGCTCACCAACTAGCGGGGGTTCCTACGAGCAGTACTTC
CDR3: CASSPTSGGSYEQYF

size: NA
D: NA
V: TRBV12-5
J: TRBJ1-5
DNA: TGTGCTAGTGTCCAGGTCTTCAATCAGCCCCAGCATTTT
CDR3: CASVQVFNQPQHF

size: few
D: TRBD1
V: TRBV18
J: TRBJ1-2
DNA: TGTGCCAGCTCACCACCGTCGACAGGGGGAAGCTATGGCTACACCTTC
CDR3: CASSPPSTGGSYGYTF

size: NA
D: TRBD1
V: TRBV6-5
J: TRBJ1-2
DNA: TGTGCCAGTTTCGGGACAGGTGGCTATGGCTACACCTTC
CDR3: CASFGTGGYGYTF

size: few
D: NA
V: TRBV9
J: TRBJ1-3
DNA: TGTGCCAGCAGCGCCAACACTGGAAACACCATATATTTT
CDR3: CASSANTGNTIYF

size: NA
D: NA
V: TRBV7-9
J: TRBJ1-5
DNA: TGTGCCAGCAGCTTAAGTCAGCGGGGTCAGCCCCAGCATTTT
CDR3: CASSLSQRGQPQHF

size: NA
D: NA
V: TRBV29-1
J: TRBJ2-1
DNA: TGCAGCGTTGTCGTTCCAGGGGTCCATGAGCAGTTCTTC
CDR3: CSVVVPGVHEQFF

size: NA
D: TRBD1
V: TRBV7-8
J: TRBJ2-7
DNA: TGTGCCAGCAGCCCGGGGACAGCGAACTACGAGCAGTACTTC
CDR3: CASSPGTANYEQYF

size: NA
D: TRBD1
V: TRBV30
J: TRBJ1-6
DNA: TGTGCCTGGAGTGCGGACAGGGGGCGTAATTCACCCCTCCACTTT
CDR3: CAWSADRGRNSPLHF

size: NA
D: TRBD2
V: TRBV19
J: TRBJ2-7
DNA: TGTGCCAGTAGTATCGGGCGGGAGATCTACGAGCAGTACTTC
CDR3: CASSIGREIYEQYF

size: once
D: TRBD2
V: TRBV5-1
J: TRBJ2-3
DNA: TGCGCCAGCAGCTACGGGGGGGCGAGCACAGATACGCAGTATTTT
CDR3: CASSYGGASTDTQYF

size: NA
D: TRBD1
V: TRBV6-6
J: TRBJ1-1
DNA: TGTGCCAGCAGTTACTCGACAGGGATGAACACTGAAGCTTTCTTT
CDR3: CASSYSTGMNTEAFF

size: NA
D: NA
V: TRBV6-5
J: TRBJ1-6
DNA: TGTGCCAGCAGTTACTCGGCGGGGCCCCTCCACTTT
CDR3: CASSYSAGPLHF